The sequence of this TCR beta chain was determined in a study of cytomegalovirus exposure and HLA in healthy donors. Trimming removed 1 base from V and 3 bases from J, with 3 bases in between. The CDR3 consists of 12 residues. Germline CDR1 LNHNV, CDR2 YYDKDF (reference sequence). The PCR was carried out with 60 Vbeta primers and 13 Jbeta primers. Sequencing used immunoSEQ multiplex PCR; TCRdb keeps in-frame clones, though not all of them. The repertoire holds under 200,000 clones, with around 85% as singletons. Whole-study results and caveats: Sequence variants that were highly shared formed a cluster that was likely a sequencing artifact.

Comment on this clone: Its cognate antigen is unknown.

Sequenced input: PBMCs. The receptor's source is a man younger than 35 in good health and CMV-seropositive. The chain combines TRBV15 with TRBJ2-5, with no clear D. CDR3 loop: CATSRVEETQYF. Written as DNA, the CDR3 is TGTGCCACCAGCAGAGTAGAAGAGACCCAGTACTTC.